This record concerns one T cell receptor beta chain sequence. Its antigen is currently not known. The sample holds no much larger clone one base away, and base qualities are not on file. This entry belongs to a study of blood T cell repertoires in COVID-19 (dated by TCRdb to the early 2020s). Some background on the complete study: The collaborator samples originated in the United States, Italy and Spain and spanned the acute and convalescent phases of COVID-19. Samples were obtained from the ongoing ImmuneRACE study (first 160 participants) and from over 1,000 subjects provided by 6 global collaborators. The prospective study material was composed of cDNA or gDNA derived from T cells, B-cell-depleted T cells, or PBMCs. The dataset comprised deeply sampled blood TCRbeta repertoires from subjects exposed to, actively infected with, or recovered from COVID-19. The repertoires were made available in a free public database intended to serve as a resource for research on the immune response to SARS-CoV-2. A de-identified subject ID, COVID-19 status, age in years and sex were almost always included in the sample metadata. Where available, HLA class I and class II types were obtained from metadata supplied by the sample provider rather than from assay-based typing. Overall study outcomes, separate from this receptor: The amount of clinical and demographic metadata varied by source and participant and was provided uncurated.

V loses 5 bases of germline sequence and J loses 4 bases, and the interval between the two ends is 17 bases. The CDR3 covers 15 residues, taking in both the cysteine and the phenylalanine. Of all the DNA, just the CDR3 is kept, 45 bases in frame from base 1. CDR1 is given as MDHEN and CDR2 as SYDVKM, both from the germline V gene. Each collaborating institution followed its own protocols to collect whole blood in K2EDTA tubes. For TCRbeta analysis, collaborators shipped samples as frozen whole blood, isolated PBMCs, or DNA extracted from either of those sample types. TCRbeta CDR3 regions were amplified from genomic DNA by means of the immunoSEQ Assay, a bias-controlled multiplex PCR. Processing in the source paper ran as follows. Within the assay, amplification of reference gene primers was used to estimate how many nucleated cells each sample contained. To quantify the absolute abundance of each unique TCRbeta CDR3 rearrangement, sequence reads were collapsed and filtered. For each sample, productive Simpson clonality was calculated as the square root of Simpson's diversity index over productive rearrangements. TCRdb limited this immuneACCESS table to in-frame rearrangements with V and J called. A share of clones is missing; checked studies link under half to unresolved V genes, and the rest is unexplained. That table supplies the V and J calls and clone size; D and trimming were determined from the DNA. The sample data list some 140,000 clones, and more than 75% of these were observed just once. The ten largest clones add up to roughly 14% of the sample.

The chain is assembled from TRBV28 and TRBJ1-1; matching of 5 bases hints at TRBD1 as the D gene. Material: peripheral blood. This TCR was sampled from an elderly man with acute or convalescent COVID-19. The DNA is TGTGCCAGCAGTCCAGATCGGGGGTCGGGCACTGAAGCTTTCTTT. The resulting protein is CASSPDRGSGTEAFF.